This T cell receptor beta chain originates from a study of OX40 agonist ivuxolimab in advanced cancers. The wider study: The dose-escalation cohort had hepatocellular carcinoma, melanoma, renal cell or head and neck cancer. Subjects had a mean age of around 60 years, with a range of 23 to 79; about 83% were male. Study-wide results and caveats: Researchers did not determine the expanded peripheral T cells' antigen specificity. With doses of 0.1 to 3.0 mg/kg, CD4+ and CD8+ blood T cells had undergone clonal expansion by week 6.

To note about this clone: Its antigen is not identified.

Germline V gives CDR1 MNHEY, CDR2 SVGAGI. The CDR3 extends over 12 amino acids. V lost 7 bases and J lost 12; bases outside the gene matches: 11. TCRdb's table, derived via immunoSEQ multiplex PCR, lists solely in-frame clones and lacks some. The sample lists about 40,000 clones; 70% to 90% were seen once. The sequence was collected from an adult with an advanced solid tumor such as melanoma, head and neck, liver or kidney cancer. The specimen was CD4+ or CD8+ T cells sorted from blood, collected in a trial of the OX40 agonist ivuxolimab. The V gene is TRBV6-5, the J gene TRBJ1-1; 7 bases match TRBD1. Here the CDR3 DNA reads TGTGCCAGCATTTCGGGCGACAGGGCGCCTTTCTTT. Protein sequence: CASISGDRAPFF.